This entry lists 25 T cell receptor beta chains sequenced from one sample in a study of CD8 T cells in ankylosing spondylitis. TCRdb independently ran MiXCR on the 5' RACE reads; one entry per CDR3 protein. The sample has just over 150,000 distinct CDR3 sequences, about a sixth seen once. Sequenced: blood, either unsorted or a sorted T cell fraction (not recorded which). These receptors were obtained from a male donor with ankylosing spondylitis or in good health (not recorded which).

The chain couples TRBV6-5 to TRBJ2-6; possibly TRBD2 for D (6 bases). Trimming stripped 10 bases from V and 2 bases from J, with 18 bases between. This CDR3 comprises 16 residues. Germline V gene data show CDR1 as MNHEY and CDR2 as SVGAGI. This CDR3 is CATSRGSVAGANVLTF. Here the CDR3 DNA reads TGTGCCACTTCCCGGGGGTCTGTTGCTGGGGCCAACGTCCTGACTTTC.

The chain recombines TRBV12-3 or TRBV12-4 with TRBJ2-3; 10 positions agree with TRBD1. V was pared by 6 bases and J by 4 bases, with 10 bases of the junction left unmatched. This CDR3 has 16 amino acids. The DNA of the CDR3 is TGTGCCAGCAGCCCCCTAGGACAGGGGGGTTCAGATACGCAGTATTTT. This gives the protein CASSPLGQGGSDTQYF.

The chain carries TRBV27 and TRBJ1-2, with TRBD1 matching 9 bases. Per germline, CDR1 MNHEY and CDR2 SMNVEV (reference sequence). With V trimmed by 7 bases and J by 8 bases, 8 bases remained unmatched. The CDR3 runs to 13 residues. Here the CDR3 reads CASKTGGAPGYTF. The CDR3 nucleotides read TGTGCCAGCAAAACAGGGGGCGCGCCCGGCTACACCTTC.

This clonotype was recorded many times. J is TRBJ1-1 and V is TRBV6-1, with 8 nucleotides matching TRBD1. Germline V gene data show CDR1 as MNHNS and CDR2 as SASEGT. Unmatched junction bases numbered 2, after V lost 5 bases and J lost 3 bases. The CDR3 is 13 residues long. In DNA form, the CDR3 reads TGTGCCAGCAGTCCCAGGGGGCACACTGAAGCTTTCTTT. Its protein product is CASSPRGHTEAFF.

Ten or more counts support this clonotype. The chain is built from TRBV5-1 and TRBJ2-3, with no clear D. This CDR3 spans 14 amino acids. From germline, CDR1 is SGHRS and CDR2 YFSETQ. V lost 6 bases to trimming and J lost 2 bases, with 13 bases between them. The CDR3 nucleotides read TGCGCCAGCAACCCCGACGGCACCACAGATACGCAGTATTTT. Protein: CASNPDGTTDTQYF.

There are a few counts of this clonotype. The CDR3 spells CASSFATGGAGIDEQFF. CDR3 in DNA: TGTGCCAGCAGTTTCGCGACAGGGGGCGCTGGAATAGATGAGCAGTTCTTC. The chain is built from TRBV27 and TRBJ2-1; 10 nucleotides match TRBD1. Germline CDR1 MNHEY, CDR2 SMNVEV (reference sequence). This CDR3 has 17 residues. After removal of 3 bases from V and 8 bases from J, the junction contained 13 bases not matched to a gene.

This chain links TRBV29-1 with TRBJ2-2; the D gene is possibly TRBD2 (6 bases). Trimming cost V 4 bases and J 3 bases, with 12 bases left between them. CDR1 and CDR2 (germline): SQVTM, ANQGSEA. This CDR3 region has 14 residues. CDR3 in DNA: TGCAGCGTTGGGGCTAGCGTAGACACCGGGGAGCTGTTTTTT. This sequence encodes CSVGASVDTGELFF.

This clonotype came up many times. The V gene is TRBV20-1, the J gene TRBJ2-1, with no clear D. Germline V lookup: CDR1 DFQATT, CDR2 SNEGSKA (reference sequence). The CDR3 runs to 10 residues. The V end was cut by 4 bases, the J end by 7 bases, with 5 bases between. As DNA, the CDR3 is TGCAGTGCTATCTCGAATGAGCAGTTCTTC. Its translation: CSAISNEQFF.

This clonotype was observed many times. J is TRBJ1-1 and V is TRBV5-1; 7 positions agree with TRBD1. CDR3 length equals 14 residues. The ends lost 3 bases at V and 3 bases at J; junction bases unmatched: 5. Germline V gives CDR1 SGHRS, CDR2 YFSETQ. The CDR3 DNA follows: TGCGCCAGCAGCTCCATTACAGGGGACACTGAAGCTTTCTTT. Amino acids: CASSSITGDTEAFF.

This clonotype was found many times. The gene calls are TRBV28 and TRBJ2-1; possible D gene TRBD2, 6 bases. Trimming cost V 7 bases and J 4 bases, with 11 bases left between them. The CDR3 is made up of 13 amino acids. Germline V CDR1 and CDR2: MDHEN, SYDVKM. The DNA of the CDR3 is TGTGCCAGCATCGGGGACTCATACAATGAGCAGTTCTTC. Protein: CASIGDSYNEQFF.

This clonotype has at least ten counts. This rearrangement joins TRBV5-1 to TRBJ2-3; maybe TRBD2 (6 bases). The germline gives CDR1 SGHRS, CDR2 YFSETQ. CDR3 length equals 14 residues. V gave up 4 bases and J gave up 2 bases, with 11 bases separating them. CDR3 protein: CASSPGTSTDTQYF. The CDR3, as DNA: TGCGCCAGCAGCCCCGGGACTTCCACAGATACGCAGTATTTT.

Only one count was recorded for this clonotype. V and J are TRBV5-1 and TRBJ1-1, with a possible D match to TRBD1 (5 bases). With 5 bases removed from V and 7 bases from J, the gap between germline ends came to 15 bases. Germline V gene sequence: CDR1 SGHRS, CDR2 YFSETQ. This CDR3 is built from 13 residues. For the CDR3, the DNA is TGCGCCAGCAGAGTCGAGGGGTGGGGTGAAGCTTTCTTT. It encodes CASRVEGWGEAFF.

There are many counts of this clonotype. The chain recombines TRBV20-1 with TRBJ2-3, with TRBD2 matching over 7 bases. V dropped 4 bases and J dropped 4; count of bases not matched to a gene: 5. Germline V gene data show CDR1 as DFQATT and CDR2 as SNEGSKA (reference sequence). This CDR3 contains 13 residues. CDR3 DNA sequence: TGCAGTGCTATTGTGGGAGGGCCAGATACGCAGTATTTT. Residues: CSAIVGGPDTQYF.

This clonotype was seen a few times. A read error may explain this, as a much larger clone is one base away. The V gene is TRBV7-9, the J gene TRBJ2-1; no firm D call. CDR1 is SEHNR, CDR2 FQNEAQ, per germline (reference sequence). The CDR3 spans 11 residues. This CDR3 reads CSSSSRSEQFF. CDR3 sequence (DNA): TGTTCCAGCAGCTCCCGTAGTGAGCAGTTCTTC.

This clonotype was observed a handful of times. The chain carries TRBV30 and TRBJ2-7, with 9 bases matching TRBD1. The V gene's germline CDR1 is GTSNPN and CDR2 SVGIG (reference sequence). J gave up 5 bases and V 2 bases, and 7 bases lay outside the gene matches. The CDR3 consists of 14 residues. CDR3 sequence reads: CAWSSGTGPHEQYF. The CDR3 DNA reads TGTGCCTGGAGTTCCGGGACAGGGCCCCACGAGCAGTACTTC.

Ten or more counts support this clonotype. CDR3 sequence: CASSPRGDNSPLHF. CDR3 in DNA: TGTGCCAGCAGCCCCCGCGGGGATAATTCACCCCTCCACTTT. The J gene is TRBJ1-6, the V gene TRBV13; D unresolved. This CDR3 spans 14 amino acids. With 5 bases removed from V and 5 bases from J, the gap between germline ends came to 10 bases. Germline values: CDR1 PRHDT, CDR2 FYEKMQ (reference sequence).

This clonotype was seen ten or more times. The chain combines TRBV20-1 with TRBJ1-1; possibly TRBD1 for D (5 bases). The CDR3 is made up of 12 amino acids. V lost 5 bases to trimming and J lost 1 base, with 8 bases between them. The germline V gene has CDR1 DFQATT and CDR2 SNEGSKA (reference sequence). The CDR3: CSARQPNTEAFF. The CDR3 nucleotides are TGCAGTGCTCGACAGCCGAACACTGAAGCTTTCTTT.

Only a few counts were recorded for this clonotype. The chain has TRBV7-9 and TRBJ1-2; no clear D gene. Trimming removed 1 base from V and 0 bases from J, with 9 bases in between. This CDR3 is 15 amino acids long. CDR1 is SEHNR, CDR2 FQNEAQ, per germline (reference sequence). This chain's CDR3 is CASSLGAAPNYGYTF. The DNA of the CDR3 is TGTGCCAGCAGCTTAGGGGCAGCCCCTAACTATGGCTACACCTTC.

The chain employs TRBV6-2 or TRBV6-3 and TRBJ2-7, with 13 bases aligning to TRBD2. CDR1 is MNHEY, CDR2 SVGEGT, per germline. After removal of 2 bases from V and 2 bases from J, the junction contained 3 bases not matched to a gene. The CDR3 runs to 16 residues. CDR3 coding DNA: TGTGCCAGCAGTTACCGGGGACTAGCGGGAACCTACGAGCAGTACTTC. Protein: CASSYRGLAGTYEQYF.

This clonotype was observed at least ten times. The chain has TRBV5-1 and TRBJ2-3; D uncertain. The V gene lost 0 bases and the J gene lost 3 bases, with 11 bases spanning the gap. This CDR3 has 15 residues. Per the germline V gene, CDR1 is SGHRS and CDR2 is YFSETQ. The CDR3 region is CASSLDRGSTDTQYF. CDR3 sequence (DNA): TGCGCCAGCAGCTTGGACAGAGGTAGTACAGATACGCAGTATTTT.

V gene TRBV6-4 combines with J gene TRBJ1-4; D possibly corresponds to TRBD1 (5 bases). The CDR3 spans 13 residues. CDR1 MRHNA and CDR2 SNTAGT come from the germline V gene. V lost 2 bases and J 14 bases, leaving 15 bases between the germline ends. The CDR3 region has the DNA TGTGCCAGCAGTGACGGATGGGGGGGAGTTCTGTTTTTT. It yields the protein CASSDGWGGVLFF.

This clonotype was seen only a few times. A read error may produce the germline difference seen at one junction end. The V and J genes are TRBV6-5 and TRBJ2-7; no clear D. Germline values: CDR1 MNHEY, CDR2 SVGAGI. This CDR3 region has 14 residues. This chain's CDR3 is CTSSYPGLFYEQYF. The CDR3 DNA is TGTACCAGCAGTTACCCCGGGCTATTTTACGAGCAGTACTTC.

By its share, this clonotype is medium-sized. The chain has TRBV9 and TRBJ2-1, with D hard to call. The CDR3 runs to 14 residues. CDR1 and CDR2 (germline): SGDLS, YYNGEE. V lost 0 bases, J lost 8 bases, and 12 bases lay in between. The chain's CDR3 is CASSVAFPRHEQFF. CDR3 DNA: TGTGCCAGCAGCGTAGCTTTTCCCCGGCATGAGCAGTTCTTC.

This clonotype was seen a handful of times. V and J are TRBV9 and TRBJ1-1; 10 nucleotides agree with TRBD1. The J segment lost 4 bases and the V segment lost 3 bases, leaving 6 bases of the junction unmatched. Germline V lookup: CDR1 SGDLS, CDR2 YYNGEE. The CDR3 has 15 residues. The CDR3: CASSAPRTGGTEAFF. The CDR3 DNA reads as TGTGCCAGCAGCGCCCCTCGGACAGGGGGCACTGAAGCTTTCTTT.

V and J are TRBV5-1 and TRBJ2-1; D is possibly TRBD2 (6 bases). V lost 0 bases and J 0 bases, leaving 10 bases between the germline ends. The CDR3 runs to 16 residues. Germline assignment: CDR1 SGHRS and CDR2 YFSETQ. Here the CDR3 reads CASSLDGDFSYNEQFF. The CDR3 DNA follows: TGCGCCAGCAGCTTGGATGGGGACTTCTCCTACAATGAGCAGTTCTTC.